The 21 T cell receptor beta chains listed next were all sequenced from one sample in a study of OX40 agonist ivuxolimab in advanced cancers. Library generation was performed with the immunoSEQ multiplex PCR assay. Entries here come from immuneACCESS through TCRdb and include only in-frame sequences with V and J called. Some clones fail to appear in such tables; in the studies checked, an unresolved V gene covers under half of the shortfall, and the cause of the remainder is unknown. This sample has tens of thousands of clones in its table, and nearly 80% of those were observed once. The ten top clones hold 16% of the sample. Specimen: CD4+ or CD8+ T cells sorted from blood, collected in a trial of the OX40 agonist ivuxolimab. The receptors derive from an adult with an advanced solid tumor such as melanoma, head and neck, liver or kidney cancer.

This clone has just one count. The chain is built from TRBV7-2 and TRBJ1-2, with D maybe TRBD1 (5 bases). V was pared by 0 bases and J by 4 bases, with 12 bases between. The CDR3 contains 15 residues. Germline-derived CDR1 and CDR2 are SGHTA and FQGNSA. CDR3 sequence: CASSLAQGGAYGYTF. CDR3 nucleotides: TGTGCCAGCAGCTTAGCCCAGGGAGGCGCCTATGGCTACACCTTC.

The J gene is TRBJ2-7, the V gene TRBV6-6; no clear D. Trimming shortened V by 8 bases and J by 3 bases, and 8 bases separated the two germline ends. The CDR3 extends over 11 amino acids. CDR1 is MNHNY and CDR2 is SVGAGI in the germline V gene (reference sequence). CDR3 DNA sequence: TGTGCCAGCTGGGCCGGCTACGAGCAGTACTTC. Its protein is CASWAGYEQYF.

The chain links TRBV6-6 to TRBJ2-1; D is unclear. V lost 2 bases to trimming and J lost 3 bases, with 11 bases between them. From germline, CDR1 is MNHNY and CDR2 SVGAGI (reference sequence). The CDR3 totals 15 residues. CDR3 DNA sequence: TGTGCCAGCAGTTACGAGGATAACAACTACAATGAGCAGTTCTTC. It specifies CASSYEDNNYNEQFF.

V is TRBV6-6 and J is TRBJ1-5, with D uncertain. V lost 7 bases, J lost 4 bases, and 14 bases lay in between. The CDR3 runs to 14 residues. From germline, CDR1 is MNHNY and CDR2 SVGAGI (reference sequence). CDR3 amino acids: CASTPVPYNQPQHF. In nucleotides, the CDR3 is TGTGCCAGCACTCCCGTGCCCTATAATCAGCCCCAGCATTTT.

CDR3 loop: CASSEQAYNQPQHF. The CDR3 DNA reads TGTGCCAGCAGTGAGCAGGCCTACAATCAGCCCCAGCATTTT. The chain joins TRBV6-1 to TRBJ1-5; D gene uncertain. The V gene lost 3 bases and the J gene lost 3 bases, with 9 bases spanning the gap. The CDR3 length is 14 residues. The germline V gene has CDR1 MNHNS and CDR2 SASEGT.

The chain recombines TRBV6-9 with TRBJ1-5, with unresolved D. This CDR3 region has 14 residues. Trimming shortened V by 5 bases and J by 6 bases, and 14 bases separated the two germline ends. From germline, CDR1 is MNHGY and CDR2 SVAAGI. The CDR3 DNA is TGTGCCAGCAGTCCCGGGATTTTCGGTCAGCCCCAGCATTTT. Protein: CASSPGIFGQPQHF.

The rearrangement joins TRBV9 to TRBJ2-2, with D tentatively TRBD1 (6 bases). V was trimmed by 4 bases and J by 6 bases, leaving 7 bases between them. Per germline, CDR1 SGDLS and CDR2 YYNGEE. There are 12 residues in the CDR3. CDR3 sequence: CASSRTAGELFF. The CDR3 region has the DNA TGTGCCAGCAGCAGGACAGCCGGGGAGCTGTTTTTT.

The rearrangement joins TRBV9 to TRBJ1-1; TRBD1 matches at 7 bases. Germline V gene lookup returns CDR1 SGDLS and CDR2 YYNGEE. The CDR3 sequence is 14 residues long. J gave up 6 bases and V 4 bases, and 9 bases lay outside the gene matches. The CDR3 bases are TGTGCCAGCAGCCCGGGACAGCGGTCTTCTGAAGCTTTCTTT. Translation gives CASSPGQRSSEAFF.

This clone was detected only once. V usage is TRBV21-1 and J usage is TRBJ2-3; TRBD2, the table's D call, was not compared with the DNA. TRBV21-1 is annotated as a pseudogene. This CDR3 comprises 20 residues. Written as DNA, the CDR3 is TGTGCCAGCAGCAAAGTCGGGAGAACTAGCGGGGGTCCTCGGCCAGTTACGCAGTATTTT. Amino acids: CASSKVGRTSGGPRPVTQYF.

The rearrangement joins TRBV20-1 to TRBJ2-3; no reliable D call. The CDR3 runs 11 residues. Germline V gene sequence: CDR1 DFQATT, CDR2 SNEGSKA (reference sequence). V lost 1 base to trimming and J lost 3 bases, with 2 bases between them. This CDR3 is CSARVTDTQYF. The CDR3 coding sequence is TGCAGTGCTAGAGTAACAGATACGCAGTATTTT.

The chain is built from TRBV7-6 and TRBJ1-2; 7 nucleotides agree with TRBD1. This CDR3 contains 15 residues. Germline V lookup: CDR1 SGHVS, CDR2 FNYEAQ. The trim removed 4 bases at V and 4 bases at J, leaving 9 bases unmatched. As DNA, the CDR3 is TGTGCCAGCAGCTCCCGGACAGGATCACTCTATGGCTACACCTTC. This gives the protein CASSSRTGSLYGYTF.

J is TRBJ2-1 and V is TRBV5-1; D could derive from TRBD1 or TRBD2 (5 bases each). The CDR3 has 15 residues. The V end lost 5 bases, the J end lost 5 bases, and 17 bases lay between the germline ends. From germline, CDR1 is SGHRS and CDR2 YFSETQ. CDR3 region: CASSFASGANNEQFF. CDR3 DNA: TGCGCCAGCAGTTTTGCCTCCGGGGCAAACAATGAGCAGTTCTTC.

The rearrangement uses TRBV6-6 and TRBJ1-1, with no clear D. This CDR3 is built from 14 residues. Germline loops: CDR1 MNHNY, CDR2 SVGAGI (reference sequence). V shed 6 bases and J shed 0 bases, with 11 bases lying between them. The CDR3 here is CASRGPNMNTEAFF. In DNA form, the CDR3 reads TGTGCCAGCAGGGGTCCTAACATGAACACTGAAGCTTTCTTT.

Only one count was recorded for this clone. The chain is built from TRBV5-5 and TRBJ1-5; the D gene is possibly TRBD1 (5 bases). The CDR3 spans 15 residues. Germline V CDR1 and CDR2: SGHKS, YYEKEE (reference sequence). The V end was cut by 7 bases, the J end by 1 base, with 15 bases between. The chain's CDR3 is CASSKVAGSNQPQHF. CDR3 in DNA: TGTGCCAGCTCAAAGGTGGCAGGGAGCAATCAGCCCCAGCATTTT.

The chain recombines TRBV11-3 with TRBJ1-5; maybe TRBD1 (5 bases). V shed 2 bases and J shed 6 bases, with 14 bases lying between them. This CDR3 has 15 residues. Germline V gene lookup returns CDR1 SGHNT and CDR2 YENEEA. Here the CDR3 DNA reads TGTGCCAGCAGCTTATCTCAAGGGGCAAGTCAGCCCCAGCATTTT. It encodes CASSLSQGASQPQHF.

V is TRBV27 and J is TRBJ1-2; no clear D. CDR1 and CDR2 from the germline V gene are MNHEY and SMNVEV (reference sequence). Trimming shortened V by 6 bases and J by 1 base, and 12 bases separated the two germline ends. The CDR3 has 14 amino acids. This chain's CDR3 is CASSKDPFNYGYTF. As DNA, the CDR3 is TGTGCCAGCAGCAAGGACCCTTTTAACTATGGCTACACCTTC.

The chain joins TRBV6-5 to TRBJ1-1, with D perhaps matching TRBD1 (6 bases). V shed 0 bases and J shed 6 bases, with 17 bases lying between them. This CDR3 has 16 amino acids. Per germline, CDR1 MNHEY and CDR2 SVGAGI. This CDR3 is CASSYSITGSDSEAFF. CDR3 nucleotides: TGTGCCAGCAGTTACTCGATAACAGGGTCCGATTCTGAAGCTTTCTTT.

V and J are TRBV18 and TRBJ1-3; D is ambiguous. Trimming cost V 0 bases and J 2 bases, with 5 bases left between them. Germline values: CDR1 KGHSH, CDR2 LQKENI. This CDR3 contains 14 residues. The CDR3 loop reads CASSPPVPGNTIYF. CDR3 coding DNA: TGTGCCAGCTCACCACCGGTTCCTGGAAACACCATATATTTT. The whole variable domain, filled in from reference TRBV18 and TRBJ1-3, reads NAGVMQNPRHLVRRRGQEARLRCSPMKGHSHVYWYRQLPEEGLKFMVYLQKENIIDESGMPKERFSAEFPKEGPSILRIQQVVRGDSAAYFCASSPPVPGNTIYFGEGSWLTVV.

This chain connects TRBV29-1 to TRBJ2-5; 7 nucleotides line up with TRBD1. This CDR3 comprises 13 residues. The germline V gene encodes CDR1 SQVTM and CDR2 ANQGSEA. V trimming: 6 bases; J trimming: 3 bases; junction bases outside the gene matches: 7. The DNA for the CDR3 is TGCAGCGTCAGTGGACAGGACGAAGAGACCCAGTACTTC. Protein: CSVSGQDEETQYF. Using reference TRBV29-1 and TRBJ2-5 for the parts outside the CDR3, the full variable domain is SAVISQKPSRDICQRGTSLTIQCQVDSQVTMMFWYRQQPGQSLTLIATANQGSEATYESGFVIDKFPISRPNLTFSTLTVSNMSPEDSSIYLCSVSGQDEETQYFGPGTRLLVL.

The chain couples TRBV5-1 to TRBJ2-5; TRBD2 matches at 7 bases. Germline V CDR1 and CDR2: SGHRS, YFSETQ. V shed 6 bases and J 5 bases; nucleotides not matched to a gene: 7. CDR3 length: 13 amino acids. The CDR3 spells CASTPGGTETQYF. CDR3 DNA sequence: TGCGCCAGCACTCCCGGGGGGACGGAGACCCAGTACTTC.

This clone has a handful of counts. The same CDR3 is also encoded by other DNA sequences in this sample. V is TRBV19 and J is TRBJ2-5; a possible D gene is TRBD2 (6 bases). The CDR3 has 13 amino acids. V shed 5 bases and J shed 2 bases, with 9 bases lying between them. Germline V gene data show CDR1 as LNHDA and CDR2 as SQIVND (reference sequence). The CDR3 sequence is CASSGGRQETQYF. The CDR3 DNA reads TGTGCCAGTAGTGGAGGGCGGCAAGAGACCCAGTACTTC.